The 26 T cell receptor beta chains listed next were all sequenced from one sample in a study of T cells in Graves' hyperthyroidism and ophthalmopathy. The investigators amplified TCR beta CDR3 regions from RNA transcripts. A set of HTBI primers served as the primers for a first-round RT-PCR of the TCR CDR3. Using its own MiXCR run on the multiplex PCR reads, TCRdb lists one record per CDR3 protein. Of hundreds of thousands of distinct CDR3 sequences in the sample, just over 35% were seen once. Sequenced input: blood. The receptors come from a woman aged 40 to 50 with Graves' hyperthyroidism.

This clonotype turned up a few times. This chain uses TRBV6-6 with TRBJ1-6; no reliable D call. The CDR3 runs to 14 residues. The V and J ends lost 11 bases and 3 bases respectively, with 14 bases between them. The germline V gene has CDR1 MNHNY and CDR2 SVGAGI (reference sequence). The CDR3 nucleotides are TGTGCCGCCTTCCCGAGCAGCTATAATTCACCCCTCCACTTT. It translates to CAAFPSSYNSPLHF.

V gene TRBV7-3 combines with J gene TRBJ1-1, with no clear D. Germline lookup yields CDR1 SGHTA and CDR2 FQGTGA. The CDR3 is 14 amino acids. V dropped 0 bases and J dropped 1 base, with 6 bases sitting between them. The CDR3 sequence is CASSLTAWNTEAFF. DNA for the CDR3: TGTGCCAGCAGCTTAACAGCCTGGAACACTGAAGCTTTCTTT.

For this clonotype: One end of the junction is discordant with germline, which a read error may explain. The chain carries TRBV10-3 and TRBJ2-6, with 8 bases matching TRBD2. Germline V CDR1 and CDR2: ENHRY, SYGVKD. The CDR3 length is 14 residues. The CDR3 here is CAISDGGGLNTEAF. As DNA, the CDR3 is TGTGCCATCAGTGACGGGGGGGGCCTGAACACTGAAGCTTTC.

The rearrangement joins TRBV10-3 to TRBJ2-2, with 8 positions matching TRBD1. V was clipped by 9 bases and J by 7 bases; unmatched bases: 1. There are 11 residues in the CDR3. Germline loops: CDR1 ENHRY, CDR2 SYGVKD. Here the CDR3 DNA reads TGTGCCATGGACAGGGACGGGGAGCTGTTTTTT. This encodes CAMDRDGELFF.

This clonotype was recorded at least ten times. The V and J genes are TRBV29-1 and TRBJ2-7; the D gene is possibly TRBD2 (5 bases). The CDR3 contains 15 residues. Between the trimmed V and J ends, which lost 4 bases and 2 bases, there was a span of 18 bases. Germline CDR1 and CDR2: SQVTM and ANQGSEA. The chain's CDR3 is CSVASGSHKTYEQYF. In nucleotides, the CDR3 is TGCAGCGTTGCGTCGGGGTCCCATAAAACCTACGAGCAGTACTTC.

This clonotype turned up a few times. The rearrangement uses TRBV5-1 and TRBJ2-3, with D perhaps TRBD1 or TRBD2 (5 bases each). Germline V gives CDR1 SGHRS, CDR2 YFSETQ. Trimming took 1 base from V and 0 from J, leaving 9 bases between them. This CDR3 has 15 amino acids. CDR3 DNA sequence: TGCGCCAGCAGCTTGTGGGACGGTAGCACAGATACGCAGTATTTT. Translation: CASSLWDGSTDTQYF. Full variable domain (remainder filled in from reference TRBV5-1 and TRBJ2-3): KAGVTQTPRYLIKTRGQQVTLSCSPISGHRSVSWYQQTPGQGLQFLFEYFSETQRNKGNFPGRFSGRQFSNSRSEMNVSTLELGDSALYLCASSLWDGSTDTQYFGPGTRLTVL.

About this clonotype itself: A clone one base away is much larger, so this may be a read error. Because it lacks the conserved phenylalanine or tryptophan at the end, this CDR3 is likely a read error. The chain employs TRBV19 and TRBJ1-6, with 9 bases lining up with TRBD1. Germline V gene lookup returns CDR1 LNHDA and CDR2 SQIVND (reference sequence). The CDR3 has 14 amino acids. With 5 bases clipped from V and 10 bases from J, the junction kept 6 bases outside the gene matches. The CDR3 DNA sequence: TGTGCCAGTAGTGCACGGACAGGGGTATCACCCCTCCACCTT. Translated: CASSARTGVSPLHL.

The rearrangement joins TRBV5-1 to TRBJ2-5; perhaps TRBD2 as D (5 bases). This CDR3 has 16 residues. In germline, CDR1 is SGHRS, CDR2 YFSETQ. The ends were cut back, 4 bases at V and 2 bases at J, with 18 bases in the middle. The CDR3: CASSLLLASPQETQYF. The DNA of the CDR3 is TGCGCCAGCAGCCTACTATTAGCGAGCCCGCAAGAGACCCAGTACTTC.

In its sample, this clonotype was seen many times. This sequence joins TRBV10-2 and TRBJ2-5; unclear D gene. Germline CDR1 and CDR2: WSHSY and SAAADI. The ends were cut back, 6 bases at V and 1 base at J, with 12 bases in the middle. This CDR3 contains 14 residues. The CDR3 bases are TGCGCCAGCAGGGCCCCCCCGCGCCAAGAGACCCAGTACTTC. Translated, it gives CASRAPPRQETQYF.

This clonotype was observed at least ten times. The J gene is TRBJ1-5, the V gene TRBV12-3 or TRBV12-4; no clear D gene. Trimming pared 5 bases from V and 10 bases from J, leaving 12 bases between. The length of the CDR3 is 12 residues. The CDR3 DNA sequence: TGTGCCAGCAGTCCCCAAAGGGTCCCCCAGCATTTT. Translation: CASSPQRVPQHF.

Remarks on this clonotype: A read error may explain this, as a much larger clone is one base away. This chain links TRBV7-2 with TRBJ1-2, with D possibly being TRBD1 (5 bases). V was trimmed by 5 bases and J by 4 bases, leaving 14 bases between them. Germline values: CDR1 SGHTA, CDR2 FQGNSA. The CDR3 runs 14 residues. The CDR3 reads CASSRDYGSYGYTF. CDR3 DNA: TGTGCCAGCAGCCGGGACTATGGGAGCTATGGCTACACCTTC.

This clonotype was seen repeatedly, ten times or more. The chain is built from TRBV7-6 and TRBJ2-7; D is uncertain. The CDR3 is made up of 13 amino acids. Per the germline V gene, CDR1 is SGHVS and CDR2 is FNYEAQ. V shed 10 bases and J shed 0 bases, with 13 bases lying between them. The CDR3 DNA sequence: TGTGCCACATCCAAGAGTAGCTCCTACGAGCAGTACTTC. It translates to CATSKSSSYEQYF.

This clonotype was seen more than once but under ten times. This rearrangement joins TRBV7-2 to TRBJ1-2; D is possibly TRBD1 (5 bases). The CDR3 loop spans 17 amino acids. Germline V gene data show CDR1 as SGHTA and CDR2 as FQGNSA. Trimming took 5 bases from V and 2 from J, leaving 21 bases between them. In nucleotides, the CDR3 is TGTGCCAGCAGCCAAGCAATTACAGGAGCTACCAACTATGGCTACACCTTC. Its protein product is CASSQAITGATNYGYTF.

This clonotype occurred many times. The CDR3 reads CSADGGRGNGYTF. The CDR3 DNA reads TGCAGTGCTGATGGGGGTCGGGGCAATGGCTACACCTTC. The chain couples TRBV20-1 to TRBJ1-2; D is possibly TRBD1 (5 bases). Per the germline V gene, CDR1 is DFQATT and CDR2 is SNEGSKA (reference sequence). This CDR3 has 13 residues. Trimming shortened V by 5 bases and J by 6 bases, and 16 bases separated the two germline ends.

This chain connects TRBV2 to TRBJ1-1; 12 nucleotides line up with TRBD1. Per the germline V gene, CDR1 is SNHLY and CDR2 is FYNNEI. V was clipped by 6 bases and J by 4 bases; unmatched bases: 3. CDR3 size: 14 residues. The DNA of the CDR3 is TGTGCCAGCAGAGGGACAGGGGGCTCCACTGAAGCTTTCTTT. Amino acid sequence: CASRGTGGSTEAFF.

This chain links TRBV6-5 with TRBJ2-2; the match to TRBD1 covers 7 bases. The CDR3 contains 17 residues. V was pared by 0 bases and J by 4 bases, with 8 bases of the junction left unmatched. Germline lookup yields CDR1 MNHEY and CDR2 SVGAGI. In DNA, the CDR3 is TGTGCCAGCAGTTACTCGACCGGGACAGCAACCACCGGGGAGCTGTTTTTT. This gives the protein CASSYSTGTATTGELFF.

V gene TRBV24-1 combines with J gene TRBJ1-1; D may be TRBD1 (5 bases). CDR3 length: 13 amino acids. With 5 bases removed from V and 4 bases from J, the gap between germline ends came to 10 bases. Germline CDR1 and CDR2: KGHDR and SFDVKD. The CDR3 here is CATSAAGGTEAFF. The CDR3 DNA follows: TGTGCCACCAGTGCGGCGGGGGGCACTGAAGCTTTCTTT.

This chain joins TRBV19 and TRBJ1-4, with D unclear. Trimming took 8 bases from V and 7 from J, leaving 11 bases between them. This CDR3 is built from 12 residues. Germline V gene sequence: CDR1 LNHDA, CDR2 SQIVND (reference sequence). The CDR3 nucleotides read TGTGCCAGTCACGGGTGGGGTGAAAAACTGTTTTTT. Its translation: CASHGWGEKLFF.

In DNA, the CDR3 is TGCAGTGCTTACCCACAGGGCTACGAGCAGTACTTC. It translates to CSAYPQGYEQYF. V is TRBV20-1 and J is TRBJ2-7, with D possibly being TRBD1 (6 bases). This CDR3 is 12 amino acids long. CDR1 is DFQATT and CDR2 is SNEGSKA in the germline V gene (reference sequence). The V end was cut by 5 bases, the J end by 3 bases, with 11 bases between.

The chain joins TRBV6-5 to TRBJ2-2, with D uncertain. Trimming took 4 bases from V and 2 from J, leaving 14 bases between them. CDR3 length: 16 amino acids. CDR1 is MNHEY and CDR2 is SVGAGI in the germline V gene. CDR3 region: CASSLSRIINTGELFF. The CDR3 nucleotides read TGTGCCAGCAGTTTATCCCGAATCATTAACACCGGGGAGCTGTTTTTT.

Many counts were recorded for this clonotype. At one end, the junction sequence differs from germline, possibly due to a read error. The CDR3 loop reads CATSDSGPTRFTF. CDR3 coding DNA: TGTGCCACCAGTGATTCGGGACCGACGAGATTCACTTTC. The gene calls are TRBV24-1 and TRBJ1-2; the D gene is possibly TRBD1 (5 bases). Germline V lookup: CDR1 KGHDR, CDR2 SFDVKD. This CDR3 has 13 amino acids.

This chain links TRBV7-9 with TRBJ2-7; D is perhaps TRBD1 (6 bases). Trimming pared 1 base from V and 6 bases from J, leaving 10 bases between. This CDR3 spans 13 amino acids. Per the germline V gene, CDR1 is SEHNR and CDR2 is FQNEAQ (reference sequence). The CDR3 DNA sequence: TGTGCCAGCAGCTTAGGGGCAGGGGCCGAGCAGTACTTC. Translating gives CASSLGAGAEQYF.

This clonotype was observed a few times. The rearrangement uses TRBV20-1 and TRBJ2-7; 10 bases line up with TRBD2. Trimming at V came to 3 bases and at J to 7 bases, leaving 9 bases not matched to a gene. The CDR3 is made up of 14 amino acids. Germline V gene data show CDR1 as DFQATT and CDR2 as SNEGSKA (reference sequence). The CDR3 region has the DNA TGCAGTGCTAGTACTAGCGGGGCCGAGGGGGAGCAGTACTTC. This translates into CSASTSGAEGEQYF.

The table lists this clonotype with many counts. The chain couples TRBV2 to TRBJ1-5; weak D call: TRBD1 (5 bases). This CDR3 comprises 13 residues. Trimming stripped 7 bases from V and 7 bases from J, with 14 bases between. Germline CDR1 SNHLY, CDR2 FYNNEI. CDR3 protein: CASNAGFGQPQHF. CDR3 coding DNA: TGTGCCAGCAACGCAGGGTTTGGGCAGCCCCAGCATTTT.

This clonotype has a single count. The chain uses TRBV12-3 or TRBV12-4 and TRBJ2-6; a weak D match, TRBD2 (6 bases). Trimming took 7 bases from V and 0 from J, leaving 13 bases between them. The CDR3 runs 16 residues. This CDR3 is CASTTGGGSGANVLTF. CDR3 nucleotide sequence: TGTGCCAGCACCACCGGGGGAGGCTCTGGGGCCAACGTCCTGACTTTC.

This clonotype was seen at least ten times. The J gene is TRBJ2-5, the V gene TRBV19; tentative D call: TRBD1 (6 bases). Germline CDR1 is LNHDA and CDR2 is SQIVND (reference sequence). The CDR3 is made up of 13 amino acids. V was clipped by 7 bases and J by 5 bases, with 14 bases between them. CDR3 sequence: CASTSDRRETQYF. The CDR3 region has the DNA TGTGCCAGTACCTCGGACAGAAGGGAGACCCAGTACTTC.